This paragraph reports one TCR beta chain. Authors' analysis steps: Reference gene primer amplification gave estimated nucleated cell counts. Using immunoSEQ multiplex PCR, the repertoire was profiled, and TCRdb retains in-frame clones only, with some absent. V and J calls and clone size are as listed in that table; D and trimming were resolved from the DNA. The sample yields some 190,000 clones, over 70% seen once. Per the germline V gene, CDR1 is GTSNPN and CDR2 is SVGIG (reference sequence). The CDR3 runs to 13 residues. The V end was cut by 4 bases, the J end by 9 bases, with 13 bases between. Assignment of participants to cohorts was predicated upon participant-reported clinical history. Exposed enrollees had met someone with a PCR-confirmed or clinician-diagnosed COVID-19 case at some point within the 2 weeks before study entry. These data belong to a study of blood T cell repertoires in COVID-19. As for the study in general: In each case, the material was cDNA or gDNA derived from T cells, B-cell-depleted T cells, or PBMCs.

The sequencing sample was made of PBMCs or T cells enriched from blood (not recorded which). The clonotype was recovered from a man between 60 and 70 years old who had been exposed to COVID-19. The chain has TRBV30 and TRBJ1-6; weak D call: TRBD1 (6 bases). CDR3 bases: TGTGCCTGGACGGGGGGGCCGGGTTCACCCCTCCACTTT. Translation: CAWTGGPGSPLHF.